A single sample is the source of the 14 T cell receptor beta chains below, sequenced in a study of T cell clones after liver transplantation (dated 2019 in TCRdb). Preparation of the library involved the immunoSEQ multiplex PCR assay. Here the immuneACCESS table is served through TCRdb, limited to in-frame sequences with V and J called. Missing clones are a known gap in these copies; in checked studies unresolved V genes cover under half, and the rest lacks a known reason. The sample yields around 110,000 clones; 90% were counted once. The ten top clones hold about 0.8% of the sample. This sample comprised CD4+ T cells from blood, obtained 12 months after liver transplant. The source is a human patient who received a liver transplant. After transplantation, some T cells may belong to the graft donor instead of the recipient.

The chain uses TRBV5-4 and TRBJ2-3, with 13 bases matching TRBD2. The CDR3 has 16 amino acids. V was clipped by 3 bases and J by 2 bases; unmatched bases: 3. Germline CDR1 is SGHNT and CDR2 is YYREEE (reference sequence). CDR3 sequence reads: CASSSGLAGNTDTQYF. The CDR3 coding sequence is TGTGCCAGCAGCTCGGGACTAGCGGGGAACACAGATACGCAGTATTTT.

The J gene is TRBJ2-1, the V gene TRBV18; 12 nucleotides agree with TRBD2. The CDR3 is 16 residues long. Germline CDR1 is KGHSH and CDR2 is LQKENI. The V gene end was trimmed by 3 bases and the J gene end by 5 bases; junction bases not matched to a gene: 5. The CDR3, as DNA: TGTGCCAGCTCACCGACTAGCGGGAGAAAAGACAATGAGCAGTTCTTC. This translates into CASSPTSGRKDNEQFF.

V gene TRBV30 combines with J gene TRBJ2-7; 7 nucleotides agree with TRBD2. This CDR3 has 14 residues. Germline-derived CDR1 and CDR2 are GTSNPN and SVGIG (reference sequence). The V gene end was trimmed by 5 bases and the J gene end by 5 bases; junction bases not matched to a gene: 12. For the CDR3, the DNA is TGTGCCTGGGATAAGGGCGGGAGTTCCCACGAGCAGTACTTC. Its translation: CAWDKGGSSHEQYF.

This sequence joins TRBV7-2 and TRBJ1-1, with 7 nucleotides matching TRBD1. CDR1 is SGHTA, CDR2 FQGNSA, per germline. The V gene end was trimmed by 8 bases and the J gene end by 3 bases; junction bases not matched to a gene: 9. This CDR3 spans 14 amino acids. The CDR3 spells CASCYRGPDTEAFF. In DNA, the CDR3 is TGTGCCAGCTGTTACAGGGGTCCAGACACTGAAGCTTTCTTT.

This chain uses TRBV2 with TRBJ1-5; weak D call: TRBD1 (6 bases). CDR1 and CDR2 (germline): SNHLY, FYNNEI. The CDR3 spans 14 residues. Between the trimmed V and J ends, which lost 7 bases and 7 bases, there was a span of 17 bases. The CDR3 DNA sequence: TGTGCCAGCAATGAGGGAACAGGGAAACAGCCCCAGCATTTT. Translation gives CASNEGTGKQPQHF.

V gene TRBV28 combines with J gene TRBJ2-5, with 7 bases that match TRBD2. Germline CDR1 MDHEN, CDR2 SYDVKM. J was trimmed by 2 bases and V by 6 bases; bases with no gene match: 6. This CDR3 has 14 residues. This CDR3 is CASSSPGGQETQYF. The CDR3 DNA follows: TGTGCCAGCAGCTCCCCGGGGGGTCAAGAGACCCAGTACTTC.

The V and J genes are TRBV18 and TRBJ2-1, with 8 bases identical to TRBD1. Germline lookup yields CDR1 KGHSH and CDR2 LQKENI. The CDR3 extends over 15 amino acids. The ends lost 3 bases at V and 6 bases at J; junction bases unmatched: 7. Here the CDR3 reads CASSPGQVIGNEQFF. CDR3 nucleotide sequence: TGTGCCAGCTCACCGGGACAGGTGATTGGCAATGAGCAGTTCTTC. Supplemented by reference TRBV18 and TRBJ2-1, the full variable domain reads NAGVMQNPRHLVRRRGQEARLRCSPMKGHSHVYWYRQLPEEGLKFMVYLQKENIIDESGMPKERFSAEFPKEGPSILRIQQVVRGDSAAYFCASSPGQVIGNEQFFGPGTRLTVL.

This chain uses TRBV6-1 with TRBJ2-3; tentatively, D is TRBD1 or TRBD2 (6 bases each). The CDR3 is 15 amino acids. Germline CDR1 is MNHNS and CDR2 is SASEGT. Trimming took 8 bases from V and 2 from J, leaving 17 bases between them. CDR3 sequence reads: CASHPLGGNTDTQYF. The CDR3 bases are TGTGCCAGCCACCCGCTAGGGGGGAACACAGATACGCAGTATTTT.

The chain's CDR3 is CASSGGIESGNEQFF. The CDR3 bases are TGTGCCAGCAGTGGTGGCATTGAGAGTGGGAATGAGCAGTTCTTC. V is TRBV7-9 and J is TRBJ2-1, with unresolved D. Germline loops: CDR1 SEHNR, CDR2 FQNEAQ (reference sequence). This CDR3 has 15 amino acids. V lost 6 bases to trimming and J lost 7 bases, with 19 bases between them.

V and J are TRBV4-1 and TRBJ2-7; TRBD2 is a possible D gene (6 bases). This CDR3 region has 16 residues. V was clipped by 0 bases and J by 2 bases, with 14 bases between them. The V gene's germline CDR1 is MGHRA and CDR2 YSYEKL. CDR3 in DNA: TGCGCCAGCAGCCAAGATGGTGGAGGGGCCCCCTACGAGCAGTACTTC. Translated: CASSQDGGGAPYEQYF.

The CDR3 DNA is TGCAGCGTTGTAAGGAAGGAGGGCACAGATACGCAGTATTTT. Its translation: CSVVRKEGTDTQYF. The chain joins TRBV29-1 to TRBJ2-3; D is perhaps TRBD2 (5 bases). Germline CDR1 SQVTM, CDR2 ANQGSEA. The V gene lost 4 bases and the J gene lost 1 base, with 12 bases spanning the gap. The CDR3 extends over 14 amino acids.

This chain connects TRBV5-5 to TRBJ1-1; D unclear. This CDR3 has 13 amino acids. CDR1 is SGHKS, CDR2 YYEKEE, per germline (reference sequence). V lost 2 bases and J lost 1, with 6 bases in between. This CDR3 is CASSFDGNTEAFF. The DNA of the CDR3 is TGTGCCAGCAGCTTTGACGGGAACACTGAAGCTTTCTTT.

The chain joins TRBV18 to TRBJ2-5; unclear D gene. Trimming removed 3 bases from V and 5 bases from J, with 7 bases in between. The CDR3 runs 12 residues. The germline gives CDR1 KGHSH, CDR2 LQKENI. CDR3 sequence: CASSPSPETQYF. CDR3 nucleotides: TGTGCCAGCTCACCCTCCCCCGAGACCCAGTACTTC.

The chain couples TRBV21-1 to TRBJ2-3; the D call TRBD1 from the table was never checked on the DNA. TRBV21-1 is marked as a pseudogene. The length of the CDR3 is 14 residues. The chain's CDR3 is CASSVRQGLDTQYF. In DNA form, the CDR3 reads TGTGCCAGCAGCGTCCGACAGGGCCTGGATACGCAGTATTTT.